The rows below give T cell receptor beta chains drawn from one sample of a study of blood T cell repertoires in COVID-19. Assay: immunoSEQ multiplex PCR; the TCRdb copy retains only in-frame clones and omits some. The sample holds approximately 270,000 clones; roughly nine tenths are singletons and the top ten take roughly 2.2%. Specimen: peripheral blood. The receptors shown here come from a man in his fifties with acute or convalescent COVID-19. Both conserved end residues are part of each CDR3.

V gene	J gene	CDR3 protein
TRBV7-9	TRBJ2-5	CASSLALRAGETQYF
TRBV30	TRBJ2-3	CAWRPWRRTDTQYF
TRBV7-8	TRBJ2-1	CASSNSGGMFNEQFF
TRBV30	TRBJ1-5	CAWSRLGGQPQHF
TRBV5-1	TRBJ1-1	CASSLGQGKNTEAFF
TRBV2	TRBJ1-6	CASSEASGGNSPLHF
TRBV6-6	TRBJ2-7	CASSYPGGGEQYF
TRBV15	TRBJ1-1	CATSTDSPMNTEAFF
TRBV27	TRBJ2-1	CASSLPDREQFF
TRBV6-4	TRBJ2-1	CASGTGGGNEQFF
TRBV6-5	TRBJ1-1	CASSQGRAAEAFF
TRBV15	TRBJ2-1	CATSSGTGHNEQFF
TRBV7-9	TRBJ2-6	CASSSIRNSRANVLTF
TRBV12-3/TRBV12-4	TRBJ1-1	CASSFGGTEAFF
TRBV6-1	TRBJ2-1	CASSELRDNEQFF
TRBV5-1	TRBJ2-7	CASSLAAGQSSYEQYF
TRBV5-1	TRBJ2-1	CASSLGGLGNNEQFF
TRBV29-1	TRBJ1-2	CSVSSPTGDYGYTF
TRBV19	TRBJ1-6	CASSILTEAGSPLHF
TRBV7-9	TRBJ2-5	CASSLGQGPQETQYF
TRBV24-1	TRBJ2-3	CATALGTDTQYF
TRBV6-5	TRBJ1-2	CASSYGGRTANYGYTF
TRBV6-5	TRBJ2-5	CASGFGFETQYF
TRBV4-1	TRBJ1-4	CASSPRAQGEKLFF
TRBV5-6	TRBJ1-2	CASSLVVGSYGYTF
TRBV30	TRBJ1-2	CAWSRQGVTYGYTF
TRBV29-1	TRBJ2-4	CSVGDRAQNIQYF
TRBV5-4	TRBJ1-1	CASFGTGTTEAFF
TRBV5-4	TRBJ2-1	CASSLLGTSNEQFF
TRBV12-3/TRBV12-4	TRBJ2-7	CASSRDWAYEQYF
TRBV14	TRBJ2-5	CASSQWIGGGQETQYF
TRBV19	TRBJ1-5	CASTPTPGSNQPQHF
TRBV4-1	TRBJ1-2	CASSRTRGADGYTF
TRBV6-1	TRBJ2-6	CASSELVQRGNVLTF
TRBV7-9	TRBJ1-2	CASSLDHSSEDYGYTF
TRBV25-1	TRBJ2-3	CASERMGGGPTDTQYF
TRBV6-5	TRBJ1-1	CASSSVAQGNTEAFF
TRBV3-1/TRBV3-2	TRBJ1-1	CASTGGPGRAFF
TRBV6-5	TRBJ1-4	CASRGLAGTPKLFF
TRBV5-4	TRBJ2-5	CASSRKDRGETQYF
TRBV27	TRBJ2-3	CASSLSLASGSYTQYF
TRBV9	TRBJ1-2	CASSVQGSANYGYTF
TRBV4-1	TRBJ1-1	CASSRTGSADTEAFF
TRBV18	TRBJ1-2	CASSPVADGYTF
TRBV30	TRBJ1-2	CATSRDRPLGYTF
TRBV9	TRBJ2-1	CASSGYSDEQFF
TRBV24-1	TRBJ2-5	CATSDFRRKETQYF
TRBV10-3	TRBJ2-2	CAISEADRATGELFF
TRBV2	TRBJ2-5	CASNDRVKETQYF
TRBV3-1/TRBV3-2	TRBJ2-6	CASTRVRQGAGANVLTF
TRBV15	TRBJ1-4	CATSRPRGREKLFF
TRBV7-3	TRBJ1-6	CASSLRPTGGNPYNSPLHF
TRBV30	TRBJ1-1	CAWNRNTEAFF
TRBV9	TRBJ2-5	CASSPGLAGQETQYF